Listed below are T cell receptor beta chains from one sample, sequenced in a study of shared clonotypes between healthy human individuals. Data came from immunoSEQ multiplex PCR; TCRdb stores just in-frame clones and leaves some out. This table has roughly 2 million clones, roughly 94% appearing once. The source material was naive CD4+ T cells sorted from blood. These receptors all come from a young man in good health. The CDR3 runs from the conserved cysteine through the conserved F or W. D genes are given only for firm matches. The size of a clone is reported for some rows only, either as once, few or many, or as a class for expanded clones.

length,size,V,D,J,CDR3,DNA
11,-,TRBV5-8,-,TRBJ1-3,CASSLSNTIYF,TGTGCCAGCAGCTTGAGTAACACCATATATTTT
15,-,TRBV11-2,-,TRBJ1-2,CASSLETGVNYGYTF,TGTGCCAGCAGCTTAGAGACAGGAGTTAACTATGGCTACACCTTC
15,-,TRBV6-5,-,TRBJ2-7,CASSLGRGPNYEQYF,TGTGCCAGCAGCCTGGGGAGGGGGCCCAACTACGAGCAGTACTTC
13,-,TRBV5-1,-,TRBJ2-5,CASSAGTQETQYF,TGCGCCAGCAGCGCCGGGACCCAAGAGACCCAGTACTTC
17,-,TRBV6-4,TRBD1,TRBJ1-1,CASSDPDRWEYCTEAFF,TGTGCCAGCAGTGACCCGGACAGGTGGGAGTATTGCACTGAAGCTTTCTTT
14,once,TRBV18,-,TRBJ2-2,CASSSTGNTGELFF,TGTGCCAGCTCCTCGACAGGGAACACCGGGGAGCTGTTTTTT
15,-,TRBV6-5,-,TRBJ2-5,CASSYSVDTQETQYF,TGTGCCAGCAGTTACTCAGTGGACACACAAGAGACCCAGTACTTC
10,-,TRBV19,-,TRBJ2-7,CAGREDEQYF,TGTGCCGGGAGAGAGGACGAGCAGTACTTC
15,-,TRBV4-1,-,TRBJ2-5,CASRQVGTSQETQYF,TGCGCCAGCAGGCAAGTTGGGACCAGCCAAGAGACCCAGTACTTC
14,-,TRBV4-1,TRBD1,TRBJ2-7,CASRRGQGPYEQYF,TGCGCCAGCAGACGAGGACAGGGGCCCTACGAGCAGTACTTC
14,-,TRBV7-2,TRBD1,TRBJ2-7,CASSHGQGSYEQYF,TGTGCCAGCAGCCATGGACAGGGGTCGTACGAGCAGTACTTC
13,-,TRBV28,-,TRBJ1-1,CATIYRVIGEAFF,TGTGCGACCATTTACAGGGTAATAGGTGAAGCTTTCTTT
12,-,TRBV7-9,-,TRBJ1-2,CASSIDTNGYTF,TGTGCCAGCAGCATAGACACCAATGGCTACACCTTC
17,-,TRBV5-1,TRBD1,TRBJ2-2,CASSLGDGTGNTGELFF,TGCGCCAGCAGCTTGGGGGACGGGACAGGGAACACCGGGGAGCTGTTTTTT
16,-,TRBV10-3,TRBD1,TRBJ1-3,CATEIRQGGSGNTIYF,TGTGCCACCGAAATAAGACAGGGCGGCTCTGGAAACACCATATATTTT
14,-,TRBV5-1,-,TRBJ1-2,CASSSYLAGQGYTF,TGCGCCAGCAGCTCCTATCTGGCAGGGCAGGGCTACACCTTC
14,-,TRBV11-3,-,TRBJ2-4,CASSSSRGGNIQYF,TGTGCCAGCAGCTCCTCCAGGGGCGGAAACATTCAGTACTTC
11,-,TRBV28,-,TRBJ1-1,CASSSSGRAFF,TGTGCCAGCAGTTCTAGCGGGCGCGCTTTCTTT
15,-,TRBV11-2,-,TRBJ2-7,CASSLVGAAVYEQYF,TGTGCCAGCAGCTTAGTGGGTGCCGCGGTTTACGAGCAGTACTTC
14,-,TRBV6-6,-,TRBJ2-7,CASSYSDRGYEQYF,TGTGCCAGCAGTTACTCGGACCGAGGGTACGAGCAGTACTTC
15,-,TRBV6-5,-,TRBJ1-6,CASSPPGLDNSPLHF,TGTGCCAGCAGCCCCCCGGGCCTCGATAATTCACCCCTCCACTTT
14,-,TRBV5-1,TRBD1,TRBJ1-1,CASSQGGQNTEAFF,TGCGCCAGCAGCCAGGGGGGACAGAACACTGAAGCTTTCTTT
15,once,TRBV10-3,-,TRBJ1-5,CAISEGQGFTQPQHF,TGTGCCATCAGTGAGGGGCAGGGTTTCACTCAGCCCCAGCATTTT
17,-,TRBV7-2,TRBD1,TRBJ2-7,CASSLAQKDRPSYEQYF,TGTGCCAGCAGCTTAGCCCAAAAGGACAGGCCCTCCTACGAGCAGTACTTC
13,-,TRBV7-2,-,TRBJ1-2,CASSLGPNYGYTF,TGTGCCAGCAGCTTAGGCCCGAACTATGGCTACACCTTC